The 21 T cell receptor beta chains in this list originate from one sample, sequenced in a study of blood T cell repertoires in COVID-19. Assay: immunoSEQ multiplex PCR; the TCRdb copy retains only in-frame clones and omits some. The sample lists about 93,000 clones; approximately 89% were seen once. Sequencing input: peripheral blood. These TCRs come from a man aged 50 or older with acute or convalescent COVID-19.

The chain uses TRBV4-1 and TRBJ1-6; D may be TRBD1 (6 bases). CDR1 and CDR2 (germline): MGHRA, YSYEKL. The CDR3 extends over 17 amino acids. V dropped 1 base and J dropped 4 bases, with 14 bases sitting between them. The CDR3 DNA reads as TGCGCCAGCAGCCAAGCCCTTACAGGGTCTTATAATTCACCCCTCCACTTT. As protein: CASSQALTGSYNSPLHF.

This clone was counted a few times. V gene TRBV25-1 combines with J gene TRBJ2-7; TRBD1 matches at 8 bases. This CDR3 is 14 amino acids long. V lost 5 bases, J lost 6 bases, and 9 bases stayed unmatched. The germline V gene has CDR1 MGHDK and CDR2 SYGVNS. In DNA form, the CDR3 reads TGTGCCAGCAGTACCCTGACAGGGGTCGGCGAGCAGTACTTC. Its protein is CASSTLTGVGEQYF.

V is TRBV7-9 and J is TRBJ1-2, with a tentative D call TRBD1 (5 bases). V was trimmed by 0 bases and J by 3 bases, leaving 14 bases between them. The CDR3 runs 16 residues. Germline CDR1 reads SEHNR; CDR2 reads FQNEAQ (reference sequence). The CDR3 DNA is TGTGCCAGCAGCTTAGCGAGCGGGACCGTCGACTATGGCTACACCTTC. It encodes CASSLASGTVDYGYTF.

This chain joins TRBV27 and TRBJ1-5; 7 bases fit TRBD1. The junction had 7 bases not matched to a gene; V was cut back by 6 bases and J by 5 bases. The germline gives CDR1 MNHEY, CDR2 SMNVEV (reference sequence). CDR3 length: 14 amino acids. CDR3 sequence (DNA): TGTGCCAGCAGCCAGACAGGGTCCCATCAGCCCCAGCATTTT. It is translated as CASSQTGSHQPQHF.

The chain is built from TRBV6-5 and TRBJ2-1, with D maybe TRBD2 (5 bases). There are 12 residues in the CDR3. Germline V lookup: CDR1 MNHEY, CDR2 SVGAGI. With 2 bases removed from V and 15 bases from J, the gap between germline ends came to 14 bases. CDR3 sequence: CASSYDTKRVFF. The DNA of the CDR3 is TGTGCCAGCAGTTACGATACCAAGAGGGTGTTCTTC.

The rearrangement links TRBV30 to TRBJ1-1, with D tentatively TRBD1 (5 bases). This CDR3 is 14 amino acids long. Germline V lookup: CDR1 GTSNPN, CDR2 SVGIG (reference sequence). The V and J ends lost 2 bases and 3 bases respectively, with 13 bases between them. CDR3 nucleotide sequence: TGTGCCTGGAGTTCAGGGCGGGGGGACACTGAAGCTTTCTTT. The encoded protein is CAWSSGRGDTEAFF.

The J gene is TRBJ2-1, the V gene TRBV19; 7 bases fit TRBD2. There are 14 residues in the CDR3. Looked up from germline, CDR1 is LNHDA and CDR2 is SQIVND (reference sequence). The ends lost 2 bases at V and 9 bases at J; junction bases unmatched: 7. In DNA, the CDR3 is TGTGCCAGTAGTATAATGAGCGGGAACCTTGAGCAGTTCTTC. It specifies CASSIMSGNLEQFF.

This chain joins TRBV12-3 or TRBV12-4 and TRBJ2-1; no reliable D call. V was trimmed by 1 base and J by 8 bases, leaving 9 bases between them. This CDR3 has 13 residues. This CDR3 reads CASSLGEADEQFF. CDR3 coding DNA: TGTGCCAGCAGTTTAGGAGAGGCCGATGAGCAGTTCTTC.

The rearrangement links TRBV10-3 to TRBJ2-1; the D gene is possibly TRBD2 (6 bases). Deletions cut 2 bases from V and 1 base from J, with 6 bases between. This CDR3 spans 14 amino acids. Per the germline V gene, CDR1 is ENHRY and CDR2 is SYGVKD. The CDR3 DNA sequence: TGTGCCATCAGTGAGGGAGGGTCCTACAATGAGCAGTTCTTC. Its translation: CAISEGGSYNEQFF.

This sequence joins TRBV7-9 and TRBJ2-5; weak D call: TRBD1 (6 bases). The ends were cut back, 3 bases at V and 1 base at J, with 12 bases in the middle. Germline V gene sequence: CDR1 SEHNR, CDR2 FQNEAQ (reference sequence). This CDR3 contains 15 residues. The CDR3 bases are TGTGCCAGCAGCTTCCTCCGGGACACCCAAGAGACCCAGTACTTC. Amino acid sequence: CASSFLRDTQETQYF.

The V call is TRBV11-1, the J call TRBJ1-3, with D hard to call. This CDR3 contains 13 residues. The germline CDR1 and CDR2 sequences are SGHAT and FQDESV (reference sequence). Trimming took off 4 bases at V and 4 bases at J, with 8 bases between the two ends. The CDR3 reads CASSSFRGNTIYF. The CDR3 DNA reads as TGTGCCAGCAGCTCCTTCAGAGGAAACACCATATATTTT. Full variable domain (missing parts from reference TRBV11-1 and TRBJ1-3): EAEVAQSPRYKITEKSQAVAFWCDPISGHATLYWYRQILGQGPELLVQFQDESVVDDSQLPKDRFSAERLKGVDSTLKIQPAELGDSAMYLCASSSFRGNTIYFGEGSWLTVV.

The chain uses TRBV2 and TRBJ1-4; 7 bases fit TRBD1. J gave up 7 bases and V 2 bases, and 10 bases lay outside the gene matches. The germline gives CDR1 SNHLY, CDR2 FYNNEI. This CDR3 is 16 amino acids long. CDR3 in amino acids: CASSEIGVQGGEKLFF. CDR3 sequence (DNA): TGTGCCAGCAGTGAAATCGGGGTCCAGGGGGGTGAAAAACTGTTTTTT.

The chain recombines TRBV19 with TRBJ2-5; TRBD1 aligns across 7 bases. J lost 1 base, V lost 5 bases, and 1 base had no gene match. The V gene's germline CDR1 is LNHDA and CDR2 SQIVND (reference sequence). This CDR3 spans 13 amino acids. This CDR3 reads CASSGDSQETQYF. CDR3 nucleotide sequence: TGTGCCAGTAGTGGGGACAGCCAAGAGACCCAGTACTTC.

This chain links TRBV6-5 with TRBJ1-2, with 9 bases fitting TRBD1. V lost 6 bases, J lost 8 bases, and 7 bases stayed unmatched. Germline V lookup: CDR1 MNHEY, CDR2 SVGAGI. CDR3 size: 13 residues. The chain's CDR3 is CASSSGTGKGYTF. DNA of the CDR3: TGTGCCAGCAGCTCAGGGACAGGGAAAGGCTACACCTTC.

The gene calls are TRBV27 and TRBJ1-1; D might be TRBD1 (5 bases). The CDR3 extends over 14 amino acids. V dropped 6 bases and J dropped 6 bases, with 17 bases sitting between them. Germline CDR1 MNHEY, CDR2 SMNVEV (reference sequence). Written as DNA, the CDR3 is TGTGCCAGCAGCTGGGGGGGTAGGGCGGCTGAAGCTTTCTTT. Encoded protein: CASSWGGRAAEAFF.

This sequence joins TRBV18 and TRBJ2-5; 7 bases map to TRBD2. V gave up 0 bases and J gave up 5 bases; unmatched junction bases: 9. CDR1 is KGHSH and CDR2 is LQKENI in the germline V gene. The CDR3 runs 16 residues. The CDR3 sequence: CASSPPRTSVVETQYF. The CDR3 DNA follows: TGTGCCAGCTCACCACCTCGGACTAGTGTCGTGGAGACCCAGTACTTC.

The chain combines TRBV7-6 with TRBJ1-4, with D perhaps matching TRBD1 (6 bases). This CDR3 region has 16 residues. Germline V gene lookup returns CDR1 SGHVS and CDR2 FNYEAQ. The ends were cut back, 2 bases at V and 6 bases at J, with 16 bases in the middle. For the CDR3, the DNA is TGTGCCAGCAGCTTACAACAGGGATTCCCCCATGAAAAACTGTTTTTT. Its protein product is CASSLQQGFPHEKLFF.

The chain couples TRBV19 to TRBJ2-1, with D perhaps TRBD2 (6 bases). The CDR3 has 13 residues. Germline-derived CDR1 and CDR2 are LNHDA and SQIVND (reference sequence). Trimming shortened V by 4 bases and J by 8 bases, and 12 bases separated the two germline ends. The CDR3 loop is CASSSPGGDEQFF. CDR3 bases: TGTGCCAGTAGTAGTCCCGGAGGGGATGAGCAGTTCTTC. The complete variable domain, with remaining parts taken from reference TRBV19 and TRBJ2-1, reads DGGITQSPKYLFRKEGQNVTLSCEQNLNHDAMYWYRQDPGQGLRLIYYSQIVNDFQKGDIAEGYSVSREKKESFPLTVTSAQKNPTAFYLCASSSPGGDEQFFGPGTRLTVL.

CDR3 sequence: CASSLNPGDREAFF. CDR3 DNA sequence: TGTGCCAGCAGCTTAAACCCAGGGGACAGAGAAGCTTTCTTT. J is TRBJ1-1 and V is TRBV7-3; 7 bases match TRBD1. CDR1 is SGHTA and CDR2 is FQGTGA in the germline V gene. Trimming removed 1 base from V and 8 bases from J; junction bases left unmatched: 7. This CDR3 contains 14 residues.

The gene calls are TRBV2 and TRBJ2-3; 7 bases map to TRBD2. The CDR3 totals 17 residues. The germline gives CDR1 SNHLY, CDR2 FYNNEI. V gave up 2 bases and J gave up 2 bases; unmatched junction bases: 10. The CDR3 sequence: CASSERVAGSITDTQYF. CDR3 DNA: TGTGCCAGCAGTGAAAGGGTAGCGGGTTCAATCACAGATACGCAGTATTTT.

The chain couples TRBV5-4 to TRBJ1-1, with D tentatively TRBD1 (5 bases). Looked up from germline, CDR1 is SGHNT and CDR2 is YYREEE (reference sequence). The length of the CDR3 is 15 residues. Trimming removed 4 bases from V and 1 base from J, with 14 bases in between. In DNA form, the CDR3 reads TGTGCCAGCAGCCTAGTGGAGGGGTCGAACACTGAAGCTTTCTTT. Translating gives CASSLVEGSNTEAFF.